This T cell receptor (beta chain) was observed in a study of low-dose radiotherapy and immunotherapy resistance in tumors. The wider study: Members of Cohort 1 were treated with 0.5 Gy per fraction every 2 weeks. The prescribed total PTV dose was 6.5 Gy. The patients were given nivolumab 240 mg every two weeks and ipilimumab 1 mg/kg every six weeks, through an intravenous route. Aspirin was administered orally at 300 mg daily for four cycles, commencing on cycle 1 day 1.

Priming of first-strand cDNA relied on TRAV- and TRBV-specific primers (covering alpha and beta chains). Both a constant-region primer and a V-primer adapter served to amplify TCRs across 15 to 25 PCR cycles. Using its own MiXCR run on the reads, TCRdb lists one record per CDR3 protein. The table has roughly 100,000 distinct CDR3 sequences, more than 20% seen once; the top ten hold over 3.5%. This clonotype was found many times. The CDR3 has 15 amino acids. V lost 6 bases to trimming and J lost 0 bases, with 12 bases between them. Germline CDR1 and CDR2: LNHDA and SQIVND (reference sequence). The time point was: after trial treatment. The treatment is: LDRT plus nivolumab, ipilimumab, low-dose cyclophosphamide and aspirin (RACIN trial).

The V call is TRBV19, the J call TRBJ1-5; weak D call: TRBD1 (6 bases). Material: PBMCs, obtained after low-dose radiotherapy plus immunotherapy. The TCR sequence derives from a male donor with prostate cancer. The CDR3 sequence is CASRRQVNSNQPQHF. For the CDR3, the DNA is TGTGCCAGTAGACGACAGGTTAATAGCAATCAGCCCCAGCATTTT.